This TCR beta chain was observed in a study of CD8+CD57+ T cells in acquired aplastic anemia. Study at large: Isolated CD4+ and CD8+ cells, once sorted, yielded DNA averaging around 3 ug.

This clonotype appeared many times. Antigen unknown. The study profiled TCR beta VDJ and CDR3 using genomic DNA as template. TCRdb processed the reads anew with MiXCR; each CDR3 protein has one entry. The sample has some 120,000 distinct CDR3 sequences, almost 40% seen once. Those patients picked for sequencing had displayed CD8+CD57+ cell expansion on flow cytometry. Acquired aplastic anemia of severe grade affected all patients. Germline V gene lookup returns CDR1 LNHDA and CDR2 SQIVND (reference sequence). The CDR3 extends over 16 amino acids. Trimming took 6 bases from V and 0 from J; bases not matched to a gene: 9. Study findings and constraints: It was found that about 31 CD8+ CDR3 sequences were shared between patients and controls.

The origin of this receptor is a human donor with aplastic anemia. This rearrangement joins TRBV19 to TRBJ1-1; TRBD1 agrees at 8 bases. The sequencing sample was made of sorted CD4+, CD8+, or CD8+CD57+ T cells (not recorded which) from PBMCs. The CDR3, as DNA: TGTGCCAGTAGGCCCAACCGACAGGGGTTGAACACTGAAGCTTTCTTT. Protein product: CASRPNRQGLNTEAFF.